These T cell receptor beta chains were read from a single sample in a study of OX40 agonist ivuxolimab in advanced cancers. Libraries were prepared by immunoSEQ multiplex PCR; TCRdb keeps only in-frame clonotypes and omits some of them. The sample has 75,000 to 80,000 clones; roughly 80% are singletons. The sample consisted of CD4+ or CD8+ T cells sorted from blood, taken in a trial of the OX40 agonist ivuxolimab. The receptor source for this set is an adult with an advanced solid tumor such as melanoma, head and neck, liver or kidney cancer. Each CDR3 is given with its conserved first and last residue. A D gene is named only where the DNA matches it firmly.

d_gene: .
v_gene: TRBV7-7
j_gene: TRBJ1-2
CDR3aa: CASGQNAYGYTF
CDR3nt: TGTGCCAGCGGACAGAACGCCTATGGCTACACCTTC

d_gene: TRBD2
v_gene: TRBV13
j_gene: TRBJ2-7
CDR3aa: CASSPKAGGLHEQYF
CDR3nt: TGTGCCAGCAGCCCCAAAGCGGGAGGGCTCCACGAGCAGTACTTC

d_gene: .
v_gene: TRBV11-2
j_gene: TRBJ1-3
CDR3aa: CASSLDQYTNSGNTIYF
CDR3nt: TGTGCCAGCAGCTTAGATCAGTATACCAATTCTGGAAACACCATATATTTT

d_gene: .
v_gene: TRBV28
j_gene: TRBJ1-1
CDR3aa: CASDGTRPGAFF
CDR3nt: TGTGCCAGCGATGGGACACGGCCCGGTGCTTTCTTT

d_gene: TRBD1
v_gene: TRBV10-1
j_gene: TRBJ1-3
CDR3aa: CASMRTGAPPSDTIYF
CDR3nt: TGCGCCAGCATGAGGACAGGGGCCCCTCCGTCCGACACCATATATTTT

d_gene: .
v_gene: TRBV6-5
j_gene: TRBJ1-2
CDR3aa: CASSRGVSGVYGYTF
CDR3nt: TGTGCCAGCAGCCGAGGTGTCTCAGGGGTCTATGGCTACACCTTC

d_gene: .
v_gene: TRBV11-3
j_gene: TRBJ2-7
CDR3aa: CASSPTQGRSYEQYF
CDR3nt: TGTGCCAGCAGCCCGACGCAGGGGCGTTCCTACGAGCAGTACTTC

d_gene: TRBD1
v_gene: TRBV29-1
j_gene: TRBJ1-2
CDR3aa: CSVLFTTTGGLGGYTF
CDR3nt: TGCAGCGTCCTATTCACCACGACAGGGGGGTTAGGTGGCTACACCTTC

d_gene: .
v_gene: TRBV7-9
j_gene: TRBJ2-1
CDR3aa: CASSLGFYNEQFF
CDR3nt: TGTGCCAGCAGCTTAGGATTTTACAATGAGCAGTTCTTC

d_gene: .
v_gene: TRBV15
j_gene: TRBJ1-5
CDR3aa: CATSREGAVQPQHF
CDR3nt: TGTGCCACCAGCAGGGAAGGGGCAGTTCAGCCCCAGCATTTT

d_gene: .
v_gene: TRBV2
j_gene: TRBJ1-2
CDR3aa: CASSERTAVDGYTF
CDR3nt: TGTGCCAGCAGTGAACGGACTGCAGTCGATGGCTACACCTTC

d_gene: .
v_gene: TRBV10-2
j_gene: TRBJ2-6
CDR3aa: CASSDRGGSGANVLTF
CDR3nt: TGCGCCAGCAGTGACCGAGGGGGCTCTGGGGCCAACGTCCTGACTTTC